This TCR beta chain appears in the sequencing data of a study of blood T cell repertoires in COVID-19 (dated by TCRdb to the early 2020s). For context, the study as a whole: Samples covering the acute and convalescent phases of COVID-19 were provided by collaborators in the United States, Italy and Spain. A freely available public database, intended as a resource for researchers studying the immune response to SARS-CoV-2, is where the repertoires were released. Subjects who had been exposed to COVID-19, were actively infected with it, or had recovered from it provided the deeply sampled blood TCRbeta repertoires that made up the dataset. Samples were obtained from the ongoing ImmuneRACE study (first 160 participants) and from 1,000 to 1,500 subjects provided by 6 global collaborators. Where available, HLA class I and class II types were obtained from metadata supplied by the sample provider rather than from assay-based typing. A de-identified subject ID, COVID-19 status, age in years and sex were almost always included in the sample metadata. The prospective study material was composed of cDNA or gDNA derived from T cells, B-cell-depleted T cells, or PBMCs. The paper as a whole reports these results and caveats: Clinical and demographic metadata were provided uncurated, with the amount varying by source and participant.

Participants in the prospective study were aged about 18 to 95 years, lived in 20 to 25 United States geographic areas, and enrolled through a virtual design. In the prospective study, cohorts were assigned on the basis of participant-reported clinical history obtained from a screening survey and a study questionnaire. In the prospective study, mobile phlebotomists collected whole blood, serum and a nasopharyngeal or oropharyngeal swab from each participant. Additional blood draws and questionnaires over an approximately two-month period could optionally be provided by prospective study participants. Before DNA extraction, prospective study blood samples were shipped either frozen or at room temperature. The V and J ends are trimmed by 5 bases and 0 bases, leaving 13 bases between them. From the cysteine up to the phenylalanine, the CDR3 has a length of 15 residues. Kept here is only the CDR3 DNA, which spans 45 bases and is read in frame from base 1. The germline V gene specifies SGHTA as CDR1 and FQGTGA as CDR2.

TCRbeta CDR3 regions were amplified from genomic DNA by means of the immunoSEQ Assay, a bias-controlled multiplex PCR. On the study's bioinformatics: The number of nucleated cells in each sample was estimated from the amplification of reference gene primers within the assay. To quantify the absolute abundance of each unique TCRbeta CDR3 rearrangement, sequence reads were collapsed and filtered. For each sample, productive Simpson clonality was calculated as the square root of Simpson's diversity index over productive rearrangements. TCRdb obtained this table from immuneACCESS and retained in-frame rearrangements with V and J assigned. These tables miss some clones; where compared with another copy, unresolved V genes account for less than half of the shortfall, and the remainder is unexplained. V and J calls and clone size are copied from that table; D and trimming were computed from the DNA. Here the sample has some 200,000 clones; 80% to 90% occur a single time. The leading ten clones occupy more than 3% of the sample.

In regard to this clone: Which antigen it targets is not known. The input lacks base qualities; no much larger clone sits a single base away.

The chain is assembled from TRBV7-3 and TRBJ1-1, with TRBD1 perhaps the D gene, on 5 matching bases. What was sequenced was PBMCs or T cells enriched from blood (not recorded which). The receptor's source is a woman in her late teens or twenties in a cohort exposed to, infected with or recovered from COVID-19 (not recorded which). At the DNA level, the sequence is TGTGCCAGCAGCCCGGTGGGGGGGATGAACACTGAAGCTTTCTTT. It codes for CASSPVGGMNTEAFF.